Each of the 7 T cell receptor beta chains below was sequenced from the same sample in a study of shared clonotypes between healthy human individuals. The repertoire was sequenced with immunoSEQ multiplex PCR; TCRdb's copy has only in-frame clones and lacks some. The sample lists 2 million to 3 million clones, roughly 93% seen once, with 0.35% to 0.45% in the top ten. The sequencing input was naive CD4+ T cells from PBMCs. Regarding subset: CD45RA+ positively selected. The receptor source for this set is a man younger than 30 in good health. Some clones in this sample may be carry-over from other donors' samples.

Remarks on this clone: Additional DNA sequences in this sample encode the identical CDR3. This chain connects TRBV28 to TRBJ2-7; no reliable D call. The CDR3 spans 13 residues. V was pared by 2 bases and J by 4 bases, with 9 bases between. Germline CDR1 reads MDHEN; CDR2 reads SYDVKM. The CDR3 reads CASSLPAVYEQYF. The CDR3 nucleotides read TGTGCCAGCAGTTTACCGGCGGTGTACGAGCAGTACTTC.

This rearrangement joins TRBV5-8 to TRBJ1-2, with D possibly being TRBD1 (5 bases). V was trimmed by 0 bases and J by 4 bases, leaving 16 bases between them. This CDR3 comprises 16 residues. Germline assignment: CDR1 SGHTS and CDR2 YDEGEE. CDR3 loop: CASSLARTNRIYGYTF. CDR3 coding DNA: TGTGCCAGCAGCTTGGCCAGGACAAATCGGATCTATGGCTACACCTTC.

In regard to this clone: The sample holds other DNA sequences that translate to the same CDR3. The V gene is TRBV7-8, the J gene TRBJ2-7; no definite D call. CDR3 length: 14 residues. Trimming removed 1 base from V and 2 bases from J, with 9 bases in between. Germline V gene sequence: CDR1 SGHVS, CDR2 FQNEAQ. The CDR3 coding sequence is TGTGCCAGCAGCTTAGAGGACGGAACCTACGAGCAGTACTTC. Protein product: CASSLEDGTYEQYF.

V usage is TRBV6-5 and J usage is TRBJ1-6; D gene ambiguous. V lost 2 bases and J lost 13, with 12 bases in between. CDR3 length: 13 residues. CDR1 and CDR2 (germline): MNHEY, SVGAGI. CDR3 sequence: CASSYAGRDPLHF. Here the CDR3 DNA reads TGTGCCAGCAGTTACGCCGGGCGAGATCCCCTCCACTTT.

Notes on this clone: The sample has other DNA sequences that encode this CDR3 too. CDR3 nucleotides: TGTGCCAGCAGCTTAAGTAGCGGGAGGCCCTACAATGAGCAGTTCTTC. Its protein is CASSLSSGRPYNEQFF. This sequence joins TRBV7-3 and TRBJ2-1, with 10 nucleotides matching TRBD2. V lost 1 base to trimming and J lost 2 bases; unmatched junction nucleotides: 2. Looked up from germline, CDR1 is SGHTA and CDR2 is FQGTGA. The CDR3 consists of 16 residues. The full variable domain, completed using reference TRBV7-3 and TRBJ2-1, is GAGVSQTPSNKVTEKGKYVELRCDPISGHTALYWYRQSLGQGPEFLIYFQGTGAADDSGLPNDRFFAVRPEGSVSTLKIQRTERGDSAVYLCASSLSSGRPYNEQFFGPGTRLTVL.

The V call is TRBV12-5, the J call TRBJ2-3; D is unclear. Per germline, CDR1 LGHNT and CDR2 FRNRAP. V was shortened by 6 bases and J by 0 bases, with 7 bases between the two germline ends. This CDR3 region has 13 residues. The CDR3 nucleotides read TGTGCTAGTGGGACACCTAGCACAGATACGCAGTATTTT. The encoded protein is CASGTPSTDTQYF.

The chain links TRBV5-6 to TRBJ2-4; no reliable D call. The CDR3 consists of 12 residues. Germline loops: CDR1 SGHDT, CDR2 YYEEEE. The V end was cut by 0 bases, the J end by 8 bases, with 6 bases between. The CDR3 protein is CASSLARDIQYF. CDR3 coding DNA: TGTGCCAGCAGCTTGGCTCGGGACATTCAGTACTTC.